The present T cell receptor (beta chain) was sequenced within a study of shared clonotypes between healthy human individuals. The wider study: Per donor, three plates held CD4 naive cells, three held CD4 memory, two held CD8 naive and one held CD8 memory.

The donors were adults (healthy and HIV-negative) with no recent acute infections or vaccinations. Details on this clone: This sample also contains other DNA sequences that code for the same CDR3.

Once extracted for a subset, genomic DNA was divided evenly among several immunoSEQ plates. Profiled with immunoSEQ multiplex PCR; TCRdb holds only in-frame clones, not every one. Among millions of clones listed, about 95% were seen once. There are 15 residues in the CDR3. The V end lost 4 bases, the J end lost 1 base, and 14 bases lay between the germline ends. Germline CDR1 SGDLS, CDR2 YYNGEE. Sequencing input: naive CD4+ T cells sorted from blood. The subset denotes: CD45RA+ positively selected. This chain joins TRBV9 and TRBJ1-1, with a possible D match to TRBD1 (5 bases). The clonotype was recovered from a man aged 18-30 years in good health. Here the CDR3 DNA reads TGTGCCAGCAGCCCCCCGGGGGGTGGGAACACTGAAGCTTTCTTT. This encodes CASSPPGGGNTEAFF.